This T cell receptor (beta chain) was found in a study of blood T cell repertoires in COVID-19. Authors' processing steps: Reference gene primer amplification in the assay estimated nucleated cell counts. The protocol was immunoSEQ multiplex PCR, while the TCRdb copy is restricted to in-frame clones and leaves out a portion. V and J calls and clone size come straight from that table; D and trimming were deduced from the DNA. The top ten hold around 4.2% of the sample, which has 95,000 to 150,000 clones, over 80% seen once. Recruitment covered fewer than 25 US areas and drew participants whose ages spanned roughly 18 to 90 years. Clinical history reported by participants formed the basis on which cohorts were assigned. This CDR3 has 14 residues. Germline-derived CDR1 and CDR2 are SGHNT and YYREEE (reference sequence). V was cut by 0 bases and J by 4 bases, with 7 bases left in between.

This chain connects TRBV5-4 to TRBJ2-2; the D gene is possibly TRBD2 (5 bases). Sequencing was carried out using PBMCs or T cells enriched from blood (not recorded which). This sequence originates from a woman younger than 45 who had recovered from COVID-19. CDR3 sequence: CASSLVLGTGELFF. The CDR3 DNA sequence: TGTGCCAGCAGCTTGGTACTAGGCACCGGGGAGCTGTTTTTT.